The text below deals with one TCR beta chain. Its antigen is not known. The entry originates in a study of T cell responses to AZD1222 COVID-19 vaccine. Study-wide results and caveats: Two AZD1222 doses significantly raised spike-specific TCR breadth and depth over controls. Clonal diversity may have been underestimated, and the donors were mostly white British, with more females than males.

This CDR3 region has 15 residues. CDR1 and CDR2 (germline): SGHTA, FQGTGA. With 4 bases removed from V and 4 bases from J, the gap between germline ends came to 16 bases. The method was immunoSEQ multiplex PCR; TCRdb's version includes in-frame clones alone and lacks a portion of them. Of under 25,000 clones listed, more than 70% were seen once; the top ten hold roughly a sixth. This TCR was recovered from an adult who received the AZD1222 COVID-19 vaccine. This material consisted of peripheral blood, taken 28 days after the second AZD1222 dose. The chain employs TRBV7-3 and TRBJ1-1; possibly TRBD1 for D (6 bases). CDR3 sequence (DNA): TGTGCCAGCAGCTCGTCGACAGGTGGGATCACTGAAGCTTTCTTT. Amino acid sequence: CASSSSTGGITEAFF.